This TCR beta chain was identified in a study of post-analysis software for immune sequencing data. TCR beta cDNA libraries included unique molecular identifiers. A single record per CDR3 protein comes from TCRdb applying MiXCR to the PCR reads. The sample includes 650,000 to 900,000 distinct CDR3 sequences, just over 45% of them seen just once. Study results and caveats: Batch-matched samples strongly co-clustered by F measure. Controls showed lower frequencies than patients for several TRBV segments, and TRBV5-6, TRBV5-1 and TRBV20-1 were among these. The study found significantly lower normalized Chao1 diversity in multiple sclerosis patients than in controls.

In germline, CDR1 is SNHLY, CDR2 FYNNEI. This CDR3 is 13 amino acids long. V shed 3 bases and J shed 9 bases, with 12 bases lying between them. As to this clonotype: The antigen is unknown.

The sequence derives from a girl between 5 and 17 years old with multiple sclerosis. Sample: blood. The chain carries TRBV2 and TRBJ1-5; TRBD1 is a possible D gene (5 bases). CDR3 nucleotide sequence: TGTGCCAGCAGTGAGGAGGGGCAGCGGCCCCAGCATTTT. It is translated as CASSEEGQRPQHF.